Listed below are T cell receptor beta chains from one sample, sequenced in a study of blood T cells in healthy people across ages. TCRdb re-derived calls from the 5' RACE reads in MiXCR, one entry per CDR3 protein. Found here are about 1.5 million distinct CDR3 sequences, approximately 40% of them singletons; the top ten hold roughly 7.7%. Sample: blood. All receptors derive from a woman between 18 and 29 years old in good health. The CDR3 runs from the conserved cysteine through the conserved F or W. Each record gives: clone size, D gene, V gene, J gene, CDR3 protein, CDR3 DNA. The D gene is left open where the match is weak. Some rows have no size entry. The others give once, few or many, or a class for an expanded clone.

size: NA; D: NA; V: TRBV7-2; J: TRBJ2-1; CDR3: CASSLAQDLNEQFF; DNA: TGTGCCAGCAGCTTAGCACAGGACCTCAATGAGCAGTTCTTC
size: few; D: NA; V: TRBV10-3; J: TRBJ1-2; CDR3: CAISEGAPENYGYTF; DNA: TGTGCCATCAGTGAAGGGGCACCTGAGAACTATGGCTACACCTTC
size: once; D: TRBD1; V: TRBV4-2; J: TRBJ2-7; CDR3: CASRGQEDGYEQYF; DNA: TGTGCCAGCAGGGGACAGGAAGACGGCTACGAGCAGTACTTC
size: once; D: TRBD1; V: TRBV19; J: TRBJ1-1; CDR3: CATNATGENTEAFF; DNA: TGTGCCACCAATGCGACAGGGGAGAACACTGAAGCTTTCTTT
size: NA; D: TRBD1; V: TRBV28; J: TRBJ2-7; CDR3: CASSPSDRGLEQYF; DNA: TGTGCCAGCAGTCCGAGTGACAGGGGGCTCGAGCAGTACTTC
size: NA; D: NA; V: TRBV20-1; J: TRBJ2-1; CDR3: CSAMATNEQFF; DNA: TGCAGTGCTATGGCTACAAATGAGCAGTTCTTC
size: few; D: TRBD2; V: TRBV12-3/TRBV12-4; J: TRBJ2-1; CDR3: CASSSLADSYNEQFF; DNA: TGTGCCAGCAGTTCCCTAGCGGACTCCTACAATGAGCAGTTCTTC
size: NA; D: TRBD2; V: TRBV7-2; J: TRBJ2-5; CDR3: CASATSSRGSRQTQYF; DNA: TGTGCCTCGGCTACATCTTCGCGGGGGAGCCGGCAGACCCAGTACTTC
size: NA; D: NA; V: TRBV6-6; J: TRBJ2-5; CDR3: CASSYYAQETQYF; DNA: TGTGCCAGCAGTTACTATGCCCAGGAGACCCAGTACTTC
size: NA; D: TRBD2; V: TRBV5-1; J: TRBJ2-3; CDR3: CASSQRENPDTQYF; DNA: TGCGCCAGCAGCCAGCGGGAGAACCCAGATACGCAGTATTTT
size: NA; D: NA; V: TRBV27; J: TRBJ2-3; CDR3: CASSLSHPGATDTQYF; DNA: TGTGCCAGCAGTTTATCCCACCCAGGGGCCACAGATACGCAGTATTTT
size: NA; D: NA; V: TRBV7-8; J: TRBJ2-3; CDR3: CASSRIDTDTQYF; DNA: TGTGCCAGCAGCCGAATCGACACAGATACGCAGTATTTT